This TCR beta chain was observed in a study of blood T cell repertoires in COVID-19. This table comes from immunoSEQ multiplex PCR, and its TCRdb copy is limited to in-frame clones, with some not included. The repertoire has around 180,000 clones, less than 85% of them found once; the top ten carry 12%. Assignments of participants to cohorts depended upon their own reported clinical history. The CDR3 is 15 residues long. V gave up 3 bases and J gave up 2 bases, with 12 bases separating them. Germline assignment: CDR1 MDHEN and CDR2 SYDVKM. The sequenced sample was PBMCs or T cells enriched from blood (not recorded which). The chain recombines TRBV28 with TRBJ2-3; possible D gene TRBD1, 6 bases. The clonotype comes from a man aged 45-65 years who had recovered from COVID-19. In DNA form, the CDR3 reads TGTGCCAGCAGTTTTCAAGGGGGAATCACAGATACGCAGTATTTT. Translating it yields CASSFQGGITDTQYF.